Below are 27 T cell receptor beta chains sequenced from a single sample in a study of cytomegalovirus exposure and HLA in healthy donors. Here immunoSEQ multiplex PCR was the method, and the copy in TCRdb shows in-frame clones only, minus some. The sample contains 110,000 or so clones, less than 90% of which appear only once. Sequencing was done on a sample of PBMCs. The source is a man younger than 35 in good health and CMV-seropositive.

The chain combines TRBV7-9 with TRBJ2-5, with 8 bases fitting TRBD1. The J segment lost 1 base and the V segment lost 4 bases, leaving 2 bases of the junction unmatched. Germline CDR1 is SEHNR and CDR2 is FQNEAQ (reference sequence). There are 14 residues in the CDR3. The CDR3 DNA sequence: TGTGCCAGCAGCTCCGGGACAGGCCAAGAGACCCAGTACTTC. Its protein product is CASSSGTGQETQYF.

V is TRBV1 and J is TRBJ2-2; TRBD2, as called in the table, went unchecked against the DNA. TRBV1 represents a pseudogene. The CDR3 sequence is 16 residues long. CDR3 amino acids: CTSSRPGLAGVRELFF. The CDR3 DNA reads TGCACCAGCAGCCGCCCGGGGCTAGCGGGGGTCCGGGAGCTGTTTTTT.

The gene calls are TRBV7-2 and TRBJ2-2; TRBD2 matches at 7 bases. This CDR3 spans 13 amino acids. V was clipped by 4 bases and J by 7 bases; unmatched bases: 3. Germline lookup yields CDR1 SGHTA and CDR2 FQGNSA. CDR3 protein: CASSSGRVGELFF. CDR3 DNA sequence: TGTGCCAGCAGCTCAGGGAGGGTCGGGGAGCTGTTTTTT.

This clone is a singleton in its sample. The chain uses TRBV13 and TRBJ2-7, with TRBD1 identical over 7 bases. This CDR3 has 16 residues. Looked up from germline, CDR1 is PRHDT and CDR2 is FYEKMQ (reference sequence). Unmatched junction bases numbered 12, after V lost 4 bases and J lost 3 bases. The CDR3 nucleotides are TGTGCCAGCAGCTCTTCCAGGACAGGTCCTTTCTACGAGCAGTACTTC. It yields the protein CASSSSRTGPFYEQYF.

The chain combines TRBV7-9 with TRBJ2-5, with D possibly TRBD2 on 6 matching bases. Per the germline V gene, CDR1 is SEHNR and CDR2 is FQNEAQ (reference sequence). V gave up 5 bases and J gave up 9 bases, with 13 bases separating them. This CDR3 region has 12 residues. The chain's CDR3 is CASSVSGGAQYF. The DNA of the CDR3 is TGTGCCAGCAGCGTCAGCGGAGGGGCCCAGTACTTC. The full variable domain, rest sourced from reference TRBV7-9 and TRBJ2-5, is DTGVSQNPRHKITKRGQNVTFRCDPISEHNRLYWYRQTLGQGPEFLTYFQNEAQLEKSRLLSDRFSAERPKGSFSTLEIQRTEQGDSAMYLCASSVSGGAQYFGPGTRLLVL.

The V and J genes are TRBV12-5 and TRBJ1-2; TRBD1 might be the D (5 bases). The CDR3 runs to 15 residues. The germline CDR1 and CDR2 sequences are LGHNT and FRNRAP. Trimming removed 0 bases from V and 4 bases from J, with 12 bases in between. CDR3 in amino acids: CASGLVLVQAYGYTF. The CDR3 nucleotides are TGTGCTAGTGGTTTGGTACTCGTACAGGCCTATGGCTACACCTTC.

CDR3 residues: CASTGGVGRRTSGANVLTF. The DNA for the CDR3 is TGTGCCAGCACCGGGGGGGTGGGCAGGAGAACCTCTGGGGCCAACGTCCTGACTTTC. The chain combines TRBV28 with TRBJ2-6, with TRBD2 matching over 8 bases. V shed 7 bases and J 0 bases; nucleotides not matched to a gene: 14. In germline, CDR1 is MDHEN, CDR2 SYDVKM. The CDR3 sequence is 19 residues long.

DNA for the CDR3: TGTGCCAGCAGCGGGGGGACAGCGAGTGCTAACACTGAAGCTTTCTTT. Protein sequence: CASSGGTASANTEAFF. The chain uses TRBV7-7 and TRBJ1-1, with 7 bases fitting TRBD1. CDR1 and CDR2 (germline): SSHAT, FNYEAQ (reference sequence). The J segment lost 2 bases and the V segment lost 5 bases, leaving 11 bases of the junction unmatched. The CDR3 spans 16 residues.

The genes are TRBV4-3 and TRBJ2-7, with 12 bases aligning to TRBD1. The CDR3 extends over 15 amino acids. Germline values: CDR1 LGHNA, CDR2 YSLEER. V trimming: 4 bases; J trimming: 3 bases; junction bases outside the gene matches: 4. Here the CDR3 reads CASSRDRGPFYEQYF. The CDR3 nucleotides read TGCGCCAGCAGCCGGGACAGGGGGCCTTTCTACGAGCAGTACTTC.

The chain couples TRBV4-3 to TRBJ2-7; D is perhaps TRBD1 (5 bases). The V end lost 2 bases, the J end lost 2 bases, and 19 bases lay between the germline ends. The CDR3 covers 17 residues. Germline values: CDR1 LGHNA, CDR2 YSLEER. CDR3: CASSQSWGRQGTYEQYF. Written as DNA, the CDR3 is TGCGCCAGCAGCCAATCCTGGGGCAGGCAGGGTACCTACGAGCAGTACTTC.

The J gene is TRBJ2-1, the V gene TRBV9, with D perhaps TRBD2 (6 bases). The CDR3 extends over 14 amino acids. Trimming stripped 0 bases from V and 5 bases from J, with 9 bases between. Germline-derived CDR1 and CDR2 are SGDLS and YYNGEE. CDR3 bases: TGTGCCAGCAGCGTAGGGACTACCCACAATGAGCAGTTCTTC. Protein sequence: CASSVGTTHNEQFF.

V gene TRBV6-4 combines with J gene TRBJ2-3; 8 bases line up with TRBD2. J was trimmed by 3 bases and V by 2 bases; bases with no gene match: 4. This CDR3 has 15 amino acids. The germline V gene encodes CDR1 MRHNA and CDR2 SNTAGT. In nucleotides, the CDR3 is TGTGCCAGCAGTGACCGGGGGGGCCCGACAGATACGCAGTATTTT. Translating gives CASSDRGGPTDTQYF.

For the CDR3, the DNA is TGTGCCAGTAGCCGGAGGAGGGGCAGTAATGAAAAACTGTTTTTT. It is translated as CASSRRRGSNEKLFF. The chain combines TRBV19 with TRBJ1-4; D possibly corresponds to TRBD1 (5 bases). CDR3 length: 15 residues. V was pared by 6 bases and J by 4 bases, with 15 bases between. The germline CDR1 and CDR2 sequences are LNHDA and SQIVND (reference sequence).

CDR3 nucleotide sequence: TGTGCCAGCAGTGAAGGCGTTTATAGCAATCAGCCCCAGCATTTT. The encoded protein is CASSEGVYSNQPQHF. This chain joins TRBV2 and TRBJ1-5; D gene ambiguous. CDR1 is SNHLY, CDR2 FYNNEI, per germline. V was clipped by 1 base and J by 0 bases, with 7 bases between them. This CDR3 has 15 residues.

The V and J genes are TRBV19 and TRBJ2-1, with unresolved D. The V end lost 5 bases, the J end lost 0 bases, and 11 bases lay between the germline ends. This CDR3 comprises 15 residues. The germline V gene has CDR1 LNHDA and CDR2 SQIVND (reference sequence). The DNA for the CDR3 is TGTGCCAGTAGTTTAAGTATCAGCTCCTACAATGAGCAGTTCTTC. Protein: CASSLSISSYNEQFF.

This clone was counted a few times. V usage is TRBV12-5 and J usage is TRBJ1-1; D might be TRBD1 (6 bases). Germline CDR1 and CDR2: LGHNT and FRNRAP. Trimming took off 1 base at V and 4 bases at J, with 7 bases between the two ends. This CDR3 comprises 13 residues. CDR3 nucleotides: TGTGCTAGTGGTTTGGGAGGGGGCACTGAAGCTTTCTTT. Protein sequence: CASGLGGGTEAFF.

This rearrangement joins TRBV30 to TRBJ1-5; D is unresolved. The CDR3 consists of 13 residues. Germline lookup yields CDR1 GTSNPN and CDR2 SVGIG (reference sequence). Trimming shortened V by 0 bases and J by 9 bases, and 12 bases separated the two germline ends. CDR3 in amino acids: CAWSVPPAGPQHF. CDR3 nucleotides: TGTGCCTGGAGTGTACCCCCTGCCGGGCCCCAGCATTTT.

The V call is TRBV28, the J call TRBJ2-5, with 9 bases lining up with TRBD2. V gave up 4 bases and J gave up 3 bases; unmatched junction bases: 6. Germline V gene lookup returns CDR1 MDHEN and CDR2 SYDVKM. CDR3 length: 15 amino acids. The CDR3 sequence is CASSSPAGGEETQYF. The CDR3 DNA follows: TGTGCCAGCAGTTCCCCCGCGGGGGGGGAAGAGACCCAGTACTTC.

The CDR3 sequence: CSVEHTGLEAFF. CDR3 nucleotides: TGCAGCGTTGAACATACGGGACTCGAAGCTTTCTTT. V gene TRBV29-1 combines with J gene TRBJ1-1; D might be TRBD1 (5 bases). In germline, CDR1 is SQVTM, CDR2 ANQGSEA. The CDR3 contains 12 residues. Trimming took off 2 bases at V and 8 bases at J, with 12 bases between the two ends. Combining the CDR3 with reference TRBV29-1 and TRBJ1-1 gives the whole variable domain SAVISQKPSRDICQRGTSLTIQCQVDSQVTMMFWYRQQPGQSLTLIATANQGSEATYESGFVIDKFPISRPNLTFSTLTVSNMSPEDSSIYLCSVEHTGLEAFFGQGTRLTVV.

This clone came up a few times. The rearrangement joins TRBV6-1 to TRBJ2-1, with a weak D call TRBD1 (5 bases). Germline lookup yields CDR1 MNHNS and CDR2 SASEGT. This CDR3 is 15 amino acids long. Trimming left V 7 bases short and J 0 bases short, with 13 bases between. Here the CDR3 DNA reads TGTGCCAGCATGATCCGGCAGGGCTCCTACAATGAGCAGTTCTTC. Translating gives CASMIRQGSYNEQFF.

The genes are TRBV28 and TRBJ1-1, with 8 positions matching TRBD1. V was pared by 3 bases and J by 6 bases, with 12 bases of the junction left unmatched. Germline V lookup: CDR1 MDHEN, CDR2 SYDVKM. CDR3 length: 16 amino acids. CDR3 bases: TGTGCCAGCAGTTTCAGGGGGCCGTCTCGGAGACCTGAAGCTTTCTTT. Protein: CASSFRGPSRRPEAFF. Together with reference TRBV28 and TRBJ1-1, the CDR3 gives the full variable domain: DVKVTQSSRYLVKRTGEKVFLECVQDMDHENMFWYRQDPGLGLRLIYFSYDVKMKEKGDIPEGYSVSREKKERFSLILESASTNQTSMYLCASSFRGPSRRPEAFFGQGTRLTVV.

The rearrangement uses TRBV28 and TRBJ1-4; D is unresolved. Trimming took 4 bases from V and 6 from J, leaving 9 bases between them. The germline V gene encodes CDR1 MDHEN and CDR2 SYDVKM. The CDR3 sequence is 13 residues long. The CDR3 here is CASSSPTDEKLFF. In nucleotides, the CDR3 is TGTGCCAGCAGTTCTCCTACGGATGAAAAACTGTTTTTT.

The chain links TRBV10-1 to TRBJ1-1; D not certain. Germline CDR1 WNHNN, CDR2 SYGVQD (reference sequence). The CDR3 extends over 16 amino acids. V was cut by 4 bases and J by 4 bases, with 19 bases left in between. The CDR3 protein is CASSAKLTGRFTEAFF. CDR3 nucleotide sequence: TGCGCCAGCAGTGCCAAATTGACGGGAAGGTTCACTGAAGCTTTCTTT.

The chain links TRBV7-9 to TRBJ2-6, with TRBD1 as a possible D gene (6 bases). The V end was cut by 5 bases, the J end by 0 bases, with 11 bases between. Germline CDR1 and CDR2: SEHNR and FQNEAQ (reference sequence). The CDR3 consists of 16 residues. CDR3 sequence reads: CASSPRDNSGANVLTF. The CDR3 DNA is TGTGCCAGCAGCCCAAGGGACAACTCTGGGGCCAACGTCCTGACTTTC.

V is TRBV5-1 and J is TRBJ2-1; TRBD2 matches 8 bases. The germline gives CDR1 SGHRS, CDR2 YFSETQ. This CDR3 has 15 amino acids. After removal of 8 bases from V and 3 bases from J, the junction contained 10 bases not matched to a gene. The CDR3 nucleotides read TGCGCCAGTTTCGAAGTAGCGGGGAACTACAATGAGCAGTTCTTC. Its protein product is CASFEVAGNYNEQFF.

J is TRBJ1-1 and V is TRBV5-1, with 8 nucleotides matching TRBD1. V shed 4 bases and J 0 bases; nucleotides not matched to a gene: 14. CDR3 length: 18 amino acids. Germline V gene data show CDR1 as SGHRS and CDR2 as YFSETQ. CDR3 residues: CASSRKAGGEPMNTEAFF. CDR3 bases: TGCGCCAGCAGCCGGAAGGCAGGGGGCGAACCCATGAACACTGAAGCTTTCTTT.

The chain employs TRBV27 and TRBJ1-5; no definite D call. Trimming removed 0 bases at V and 3 bases at J, with 6 bases between. This CDR3 is built from 14 residues. Germline V gene data show CDR1 as MNHEY and CDR2 as SMNVEV (reference sequence). The CDR3 reads CASSLSPYNQPQHF. For the CDR3, the DNA is TGTGCCAGCAGTTTATCGCCCTACAATCAGCCCCAGCATTTT.